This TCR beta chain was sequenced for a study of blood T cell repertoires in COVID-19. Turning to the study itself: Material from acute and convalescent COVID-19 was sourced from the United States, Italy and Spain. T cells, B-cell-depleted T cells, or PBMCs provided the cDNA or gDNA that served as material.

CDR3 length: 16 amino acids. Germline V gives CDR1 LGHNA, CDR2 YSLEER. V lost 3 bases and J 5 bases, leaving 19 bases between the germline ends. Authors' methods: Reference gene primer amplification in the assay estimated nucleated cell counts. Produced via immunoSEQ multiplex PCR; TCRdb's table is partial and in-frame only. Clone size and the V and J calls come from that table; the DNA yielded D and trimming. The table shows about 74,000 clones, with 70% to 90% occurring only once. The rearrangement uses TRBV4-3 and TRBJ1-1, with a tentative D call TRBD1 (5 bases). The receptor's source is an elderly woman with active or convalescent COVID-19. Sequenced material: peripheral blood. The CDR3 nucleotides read TGCGCCAGCAGCCATGGGGGGGATTCAGGGAGAACTGAAGCTTTCTTT. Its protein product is CASSHGGDSGRTEAFF.